This T cell receptor (beta chain) was captured by sequencing in a study of cytomegalovirus exposure and HLA in healthy donors. Though nominally healthy at sampling, donors likely had unrecorded immune exposures. The PCR had 60 Vbeta and 13 Jbeta primers. This table comes from immunoSEQ multiplex PCR, and its TCRdb copy is limited to in-frame clones, with some not included. The table records about 130,000 clones, 65% to 85% of them present only once. The V end lost 7 bases, the J end lost 2 bases, and 14 bases lay between the germline ends. The CDR3 extends over 14 amino acids. Germline CDR1 reads MNHEY; CDR2 reads SMNVEV (reference sequence).

This receptor was taken from a boy aged 10-17 years in good health and CMV-seronegative. The chain joins TRBV27 to TRBJ1-1; TRBD1 might be the D (6 bases). Sequencing input: PBMCs. The CDR3 loop reads CASTRGGRNTEAFF. As DNA, the CDR3 is TGTGCCAGCACTCGCGGGGGCAGAAACACTGAAGCTTTCTTT.